This T cell receptor beta chain came from a study of blood T cells in healthy people across ages. Study-wide points: Greater diversity and more naive CD4+ cells were seen in long-lived donors than in aged donors. Getting older went along with TCR beta diversity per million T cells dropping roughly linearly.

PBMCs, at least 7 million per sample, were isolated. Alongside a J-beta primer mix, a sample-barcoded 5' primer served in a second PCR lasting about 7 to 11 cycles. Sequencing recovered at least 3 million CDR3-containing paired-end reads from each sample. TCRdb re-derived calls from the 5' RACE reads in MiXCR, one entry per CDR3 protein. The sample holds over a million distinct CDR3 sequences, around 43% seen once. Germline assignment: CDR1 SQVTM and CDR2 ANQGSEA. The CDR3 runs 14 residues. Trimming cost V 7 bases and J 0 bases, with 16 bases left between them. In the case of this clonotype: The antigen remains unidentified.

The TCR sequence derives from a woman in her fifties or sixties in good health. The chain links TRBV29-1 to TRBJ2-7, with D maybe TRBD2 (5 bases). The sequenced material came from blood. CDR3 sequence (DNA): TGCAGCGCCCGAAGACGGGATAGCTCCTACGAGCAGTACTTC. Its protein product is CSARRRDSSYEQYF.